This TCR beta chain is drawn from a study of PD-L1 blockade in urothelial cancer. Study overall: Atezolizumab was started by patients at some point between 2013 and 2014 at 1,200 mg intravenously every 3 weeks. Reported median T cell count for blood samples was 120,000 to 150,000.

Deletions cut 5 bases from V and 4 bases from J, with 11 bases between. Germline V lookup: CDR1 LNHDA, CDR2 SQIVND (reference sequence). This CDR3 has 13 residues. Time point: pretreatment peripheral blood. Method: immunoSEQ multiplex PCR; TCRdb's copy keeps in-frame clones and lacks some. The table shows approximately 50,000 clones, with around four fifths occurring only once. This rearrangement joins TRBV19 to TRBJ1-2; tentative D call: TRBD1 (6 bases). The sequenced sample was PBMCs, obtained around atezolizumab (anti-PD-L1) treatment. The receptor was isolated from a man aged 45 to 65 with urothelial cancer. The CDR3 spells CASSLQGSYGYTF. Here the CDR3 DNA reads TGTGCCAGTAGTCTCCAGGGGTCCTATGGCTACACCTTC.